Following are 20 T cell receptor beta chains from one sample sequenced in a study of shared clonotypes between healthy human individuals. The repertoire was sequenced with immunoSEQ multiplex PCR; TCRdb's copy has only in-frame clones and lacks some. The data contain around 350,000 clones, about 70% of them singletons. The sequencing sample was made of memory CD4+ T cells sorted from blood. Stated subset: CD45RA-negative fraction. Source of these receptors: a young man in good health.

This chain joins TRBV2 and TRBJ2-5; D unresolved. CDR3 length: 11 residues. In germline, CDR1 is SNHLY, CDR2 FYNNEI. With 7 bases removed from V and 7 bases from J, the gap between germline ends came to 10 bases. The CDR3 protein is CASNLSGTQYF. The CDR3 nucleotides are TGTGCCAGCAACCTTTCGGGGACCCAGTACTTC.

The table lists this clone with a count of one. The J gene is TRBJ2-4, the V gene TRBV7-2; 7 bases line up with TRBD1. The CDR3 sequence is 14 residues long. Trimming took 3 bases from V and 14 from J; bases not matched to a gene: 13. CDR1 and CDR2 (germline): SGHTA, FQGNSA. The CDR3 coding sequence is TGTGCCAGCAGCTTTTACGGGACAGCCTATGCCAAGTACTTC. Protein: CASSFYGTAYAKYF.

V usage is TRBV7-3 and J usage is TRBJ2-2; 9 bases map to TRBD1. The CDR3 has 15 amino acids. Germline assignment: CDR1 SGHTA and CDR2 FQGTGA. Trimming took 5 bases from V and 3 from J; bases not matched to a gene: 4. The CDR3: CASSRDRVDTGELFF. CDR3 in DNA: TGTGCCAGCAGCCGGGACAGGGTCGACACCGGGGAGCTGTTTTTT.

This chain connects TRBV18 to TRBJ2-2, with D unclear. With 6 bases removed from V and 6 bases from J, the gap between germline ends came to 11 bases. Germline CDR1 is KGHSH and CDR2 is LQKENI. The CDR3 extends over 13 amino acids. The DNA for the CDR3 is TGTGCCAGCTCGCTACAGTCTTCCGGGGAGCTGTTTTTT. Amino acid sequence: CASSLQSSGELFF.

A word on this clone: This sample also contains other DNA sequences that code for the same CDR3. The V and J genes are TRBV5-4 and TRBJ1-1; D unresolved. This CDR3 comprises 13 residues. V was shortened by 4 bases and J by 7 bases, with 14 bases between the two germline ends. From germline, CDR1 is SGHNT and CDR2 YYREEE (reference sequence). The CDR3 reads CASSPDRAYEAFF. The CDR3, as DNA: TGTGCCAGCAGCCCGGATAGGGCCTATGAAGCTTTCTTT.

The rearrangement uses TRBV5-1 and TRBJ1-1; tentative D call: TRBD1 (5 bases). There are 14 residues in the CDR3. CDR1 is SGHRS and CDR2 is YFSETQ in the germline V gene. Trimming cost V 4 bases and J 4 bases, with 14 bases left between them. Here the CDR3 DNA reads TGCGCCAGCAGCCGAACAGCGCAGGGCACTGAAGCTTTCTTT. Residues: CASSRTAQGTEAFF.

The chain couples TRBV2 to TRBJ1-2; D is perhaps TRBD1 (5 bases). Trimming left V 4 bases short and J 6 bases short, with 15 bases between. The CDR3 contains 14 residues. The germline V gene has CDR1 SNHLY and CDR2 FYNNEI. CDR3: CASSGLVGDHGYTF. The CDR3 bases are TGTGCCAGCAGTGGGTTGGTAGGGGATCATGGCTACACCTTC.

This sequence joins TRBV27 and TRBJ1-1, with 7 bases matching TRBD1. V shed 3 bases, J shed 11 bases, and the junction held 9 bases outside the gene matches. Germline V CDR1 and CDR2: MNHEY, SMNVEV (reference sequence). The CDR3 is 13 residues long. Here the CDR3 reads CASSFQGGYSAFF. The DNA for the CDR3 is TGTGCCAGCAGTTTTCAAGGGGGCTATTCGGCTTTCTTT.

The chain carries TRBV5-1 and TRBJ2-1; no definite D call. CDR1 and CDR2 (germline): SGHRS, YFSETQ. The CDR3 is 13 residues long. The V end lost 4 bases, the J end lost 5 bases, and 10 bases lay between the germline ends. The CDR3 DNA sequence: TGCGCCAGCAGCGGAGTGATGGACAATGAGCAGTTCTTC. Translation: CASSGVMDNEQFF.

V and J are TRBV18 and TRBJ2-5; D unclear. Trimming shortened V by 2 bases and J by 2 bases, and 12 bases separated the two germline ends. The CDR3 runs 15 residues. Germline CDR1 reads KGHSH; CDR2 reads LQKENI. CDR3 DNA: TGTGCCAGCTCACCAGGTTCGAACAGACAAGAGACCCAGTACTTC. This encodes CASSPGSNRQETQYF.

This sequence joins TRBV19 and TRBJ1-5; D remains ambiguous. Germline loops: CDR1 LNHDA, CDR2 SQIVND (reference sequence). V dropped 0 bases and J dropped 5 bases, with 5 bases sitting between them. The CDR3 is 13 amino acids. Written as DNA, the CDR3 is TGTGCCAGTAGTATAGATATGTATCAGCCCCAGCATTTT. It is translated as CASSIDMYQPQHF. Drawing the rest from reference TRBV19 and TRBJ1-5, the complete variable domain is DGGITQSPKYLFRKEGQNVTLSCEQNLNHDAMYWYRQDPGQGLRLIYYSQIVNDFQKGDIAEGYSVSREKKESFPLTVTSAQKNPTAFYLCASSIDMYQPQHFGDGTRLSIL.

The chain combines TRBV27 with TRBJ2-5; D gene ambiguous. CDR1 is MNHEY, CDR2 SMNVEV, per germline (reference sequence). The CDR3 contains 13 residues. V was cut by 5 bases and J by 5 bases, with 12 bases left in between. CDR3 in DNA: TGTGCCAGCAGTACACCTCTGGGGGAGACCCAGTACTTC. This sequence encodes CASSTPLGETQYF.

The chain joins TRBV9 to TRBJ1-1, with D possibly matching TRBD1 (6 bases). CDR1 and CDR2 (germline): SGDLS, YYNGEE. The V gene lost 4 bases and the J gene lost 3 bases, with 25 bases spanning the gap. CDR3 length: 18 amino acids. In nucleotides, the CDR3 is TGTGCCAGCAGCCCCACCCTCCCCGGGGGGCGTAAAGACACTGAAGCTTTCTTT. Translation: CASSPTLPGGRKDTEAFF.

The V and J genes are TRBV5-6 and TRBJ2-6; D is unresolved. Germline lookup yields CDR1 SGHDT and CDR2 YYEEEE. V gave up 7 bases and J gave up 5 bases, with 13 bases separating them. This CDR3 comprises 14 residues. The chain's CDR3 is CASFRQSRANVLTF. The CDR3 DNA is TGTGCCAGCTTCCGACAAAGTCGGGCCAACGTCCTGACTTTC.

V usage is TRBV4-2 and J usage is TRBJ1-4, with D hard to call. Germline loops: CDR1 LGHNA, CDR2 YNFKEQ. Trimming removed 0 bases from V and 2 bases from J, with 10 bases in between. The CDR3 runs to 16 residues. The CDR3 DNA reads TGTGCCAGCAGCCAAGATCTACTTTCCACTAATGAAAAACTGTTTTTT. Translation gives CASSQDLLSTNEKLFF.

The chain combines TRBV7-6 with TRBJ1-4; D gene unclear. The germline CDR1 and CDR2 sequences are SGHVS and FNYEAQ. This CDR3 is built from 14 residues. V shed 2 bases and J shed 7 bases, with 11 bases lying between them. As DNA, the CDR3 is TGTGCCAGCAGCTTAAGGCCTGTGGGTGAAAAACTGTTTTTT. It specifies CASSLRPVGEKLFF.

This clone was observed a single time. J is TRBJ2-5 and V is TRBV7-9; no clear D gene. The germline V gene encodes CDR1 SEHNR and CDR2 FQNEAQ (reference sequence). With 1 base removed from V and 2 bases from J, the gap between germline ends came to 8 bases. The CDR3 runs to 14 residues. The CDR3, as DNA: TGTGCCAGCAGCTTAGATCCGCAACAAGAGACCCAGTACTTC. Its translation is CASSLDPQQETQYF.

The rearrangement uses TRBV11-2 and TRBJ2-6; either TRBD1 or TRBD2 may fit D (5 bases each). The germline V gene has CDR1 SGHAT and CDR2 FQNNGV. The CDR3 has 18 amino acids. The V gene lost 5 bases and the J gene lost 0 bases, with 17 bases spanning the gap. The CDR3 spells CASSLKVGDNSGANVLTF. The CDR3 coding sequence is TGTGCCAGCAGCCTTAAAGTGGGGGATAACTCTGGGGCCAACGTCCTGACTTTC.

The rearrangement links TRBV4-3 to TRBJ2-7, with D uncertain. The CDR3 length is 13 residues. V was trimmed by 1 base and J by 4 bases, leaving 8 bases between them. The germline CDR1 and CDR2 sequences are LGHNA and YSLEER. Here the CDR3 DNA reads TGCGCCAGCAGCCAAGTCCTTGGGTACGAGCAGTACTTC. Residues: CASSQVLGYEQYF.

This rearrangement joins TRBV9 to TRBJ1-6; D uncertain. Germline V lookup: CDR1 SGDLS, CDR2 YYNGEE. The CDR3 has 16 residues. V lost 2 bases, J lost 7 bases, and 16 bases lay in between. The CDR3 sequence is CASSVTSAGVNSPLHF. The CDR3 DNA reads TGTGCCAGCAGCGTGACCTCAGCTGGGGTAAATTCACCCCTCCACTTT. Looking up the rest from reference TRBV9 and TRBJ1-6 gives the full variable domain: DSGVTQTPKHLITATGQRVTLRCSPRSGDLSVYWYQQSLDQGLQFLIQYYNGEERAKGNILERFSAQQFPDLHSELNLSSLELGDSALYFCASSVTSAGVNSPLHFGNGTRLTVT.